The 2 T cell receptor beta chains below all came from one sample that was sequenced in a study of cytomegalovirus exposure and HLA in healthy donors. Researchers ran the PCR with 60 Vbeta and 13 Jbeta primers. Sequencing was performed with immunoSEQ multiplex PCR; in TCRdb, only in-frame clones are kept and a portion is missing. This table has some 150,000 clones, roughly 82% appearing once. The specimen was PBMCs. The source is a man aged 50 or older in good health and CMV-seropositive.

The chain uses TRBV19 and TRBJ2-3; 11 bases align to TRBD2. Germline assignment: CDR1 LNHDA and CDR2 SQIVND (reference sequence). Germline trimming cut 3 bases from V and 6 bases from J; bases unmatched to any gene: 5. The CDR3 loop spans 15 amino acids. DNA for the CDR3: TGTGCCAGTAGTATGCTAGCGGGGGGTGGGGATACGCAGTATTTT. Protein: CASSMLAGGGDTQYF.

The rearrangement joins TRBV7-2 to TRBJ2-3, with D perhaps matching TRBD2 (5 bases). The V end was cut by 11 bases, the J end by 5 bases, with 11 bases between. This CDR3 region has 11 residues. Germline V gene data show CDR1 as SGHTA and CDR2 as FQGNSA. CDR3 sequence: CAGDGGDTQYF. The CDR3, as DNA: TGTGCCGGAGACGGAGGAGATACGCAGTATTTT.